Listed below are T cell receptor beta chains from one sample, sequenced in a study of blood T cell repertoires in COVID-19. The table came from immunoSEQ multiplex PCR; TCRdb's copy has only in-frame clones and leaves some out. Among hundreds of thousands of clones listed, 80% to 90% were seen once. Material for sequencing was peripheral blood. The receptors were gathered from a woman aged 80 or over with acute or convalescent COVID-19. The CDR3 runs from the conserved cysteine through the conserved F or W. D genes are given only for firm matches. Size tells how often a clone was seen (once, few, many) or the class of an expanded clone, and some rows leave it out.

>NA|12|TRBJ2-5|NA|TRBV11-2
TGTGCCAGCAGTCCTCAGCGAGAGACCCAGTACTTC
CASSPQRETQYF
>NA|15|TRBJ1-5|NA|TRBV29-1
TGCAGCGTTGCGGAGGCCTGGGGGCAGGGCCAGCCCCAGCATTTT
CSVAEAWGQGQPQHF
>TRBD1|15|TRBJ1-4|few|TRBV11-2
TGTGCCAGCAGCTTATATGGGACAGGGGATGAAAAACTGTTTTTT
CASSLYGTGDEKLFF
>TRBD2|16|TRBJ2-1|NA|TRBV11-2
TGTGCCAGCAGCTGGGTACTAGCGGGAGGTTCGTATGAGCAGTTCTTC
CASSWVLAGGSYEQFF
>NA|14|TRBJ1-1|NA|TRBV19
TGTGCCAGTAGTTTACAGGGCCTCGGGACTGAAGCTTTCTTT
CASSLQGLGTEAFF
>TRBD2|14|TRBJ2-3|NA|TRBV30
TGTGCCTGTACTACTAGCGGGAGCCCAGATACGCAGTATTTT
CACTTSGSPDTQYF
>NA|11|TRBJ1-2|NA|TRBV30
TGTGCCTGGGGTACTAACTATGGCTACACCTTC
CAWGTNYGYTF
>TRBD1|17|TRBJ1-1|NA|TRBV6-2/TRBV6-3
TGTGCCAGCAGTTACCCGAACAGGGGGATATTGAACACTGAAGCTTTCTTT
CASSYPNRGILNTEAFF
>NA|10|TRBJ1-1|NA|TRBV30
TGTGCCTGGAGGGGGCCCGAAGCTTTCTTT
CAWRGPEAFF
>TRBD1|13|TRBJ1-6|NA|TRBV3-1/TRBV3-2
TGTGCCAGCGGCAGGGGGCAGGGATCACCCCTCCACTTT
CASGRGQGSPLHF
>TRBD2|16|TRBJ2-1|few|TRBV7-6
TGTGCCAGCAGCTTAGGTCCAGCGGGAGGTTACAATGAGCAGTTCTTC
CASSLGPAGGYNEQFF
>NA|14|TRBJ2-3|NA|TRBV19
TGTGCCACTCGGGACTTATCTAGCACAGATACGCAGTATTTT
CATRDLSSTDTQYF
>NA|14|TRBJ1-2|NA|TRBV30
TGTGCCTGGATCGTGAAGGGGGTACCCTATGGCTACACCTTC
CAWIVKGVPYGYTF
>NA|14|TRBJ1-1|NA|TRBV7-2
TGTGCCAGCAGTAGGGGGGGCCCGTCCACTGAAGCTTTCTTT
CASSRGGPSTEAFF
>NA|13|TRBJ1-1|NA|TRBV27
TGTGCCAGCAGTTCCGTCCCCGGCACTGAAGCTTTCTTT
CASSSVPGTEAFF
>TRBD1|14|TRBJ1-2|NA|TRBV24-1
TGTGCCACCAGTGATCCTGGGACAGGGAAAGGCTACACCTTC
CATSDPGTGKGYTF
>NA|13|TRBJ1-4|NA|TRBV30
TGTGCCTGGAGTCGTCTTCTAACGGAAAAACTGTTTTTT
CAWSRLLTEKLFF
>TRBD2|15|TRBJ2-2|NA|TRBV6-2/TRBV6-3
TGTGCCAGCAGCGGGGGGGATTGGAACACCGGGGAGCTGTTTTTT
CASSGGDWNTGELFF
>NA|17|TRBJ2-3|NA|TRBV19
TGTGCCAGTAGTCCCCTTTTTACAGGGTCTAGGTCAGATACGCAGTATTTT
CASSPLFTGSRSDTQYF
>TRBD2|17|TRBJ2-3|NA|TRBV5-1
TGCGCCAGCACCCTTGGACTAGCGGGGGGTATCACAGATACGCAGTATTTT
CASTLGLAGGITDTQYF
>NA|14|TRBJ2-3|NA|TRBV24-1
TGTGCCACCAGTGATAGGCAGGGTACAGATACGCAGTATTTT
CATSDRQGTDTQYF
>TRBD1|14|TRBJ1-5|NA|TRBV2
TGTGCCAGCAGTGAACAGGGGGCGAATCAGCCCCAGCATTTT
CASSEQGANQPQHF
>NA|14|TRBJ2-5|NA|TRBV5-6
TGTGCCAGCAGCCGTGGTGGAGGACAAGAGACCCAGTACTTC
CASSRGGGQETQYF
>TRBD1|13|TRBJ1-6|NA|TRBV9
TGTGCCAGCAGCGTGGGACAGGGATCACCCCTCCACTTT
CASSVGQGSPLHF
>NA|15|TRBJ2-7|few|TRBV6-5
TGTGCCAGCAGTAGGTCAGGGTTTCCGACCTACGAGCAGTACTTC
CASSRSGFPTYEQYF
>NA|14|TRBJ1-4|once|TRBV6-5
TGTGCCAGCAGTTCGTTTCAGGGAGGTCCAAAACTGTTTTTT
CASSSFQGGPKLFF
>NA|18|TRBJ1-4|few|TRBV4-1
TGCGCCAGCAGCCGAGACACGTTTGAAGGGGGAATAAATGAAAAACTGTTTTTT
CASSRDTFEGGINEKLFF
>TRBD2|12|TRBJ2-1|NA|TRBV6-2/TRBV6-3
TGTGCCAGCAGCCGAGGGGAGGGTGAGCAGTTCTTC
CASSRGEGEQFF
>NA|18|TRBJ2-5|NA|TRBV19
TGTGCCACCCGAGGAAGGGGTGCCATTACGGTCCCCCAAGAGACCCAGTACTTC
CATRGRGAITVPQETQYF
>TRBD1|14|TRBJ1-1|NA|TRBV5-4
TGTGCCAGCAGCTTGAGACAGGGGAACACTGAAGCTTTCTTT
CASSLRQGNTEAFF
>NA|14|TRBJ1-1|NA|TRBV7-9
TGTGCCAGCAGACCACCCAGGCCCAGCACTGAAGCTTTCTTT
CASRPPRPSTEAFF
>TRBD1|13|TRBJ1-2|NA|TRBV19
TGTGCCAGTAGTTTGGACAGGGAAGGCCGGAACACCTTC
CASSLDREGRNTF
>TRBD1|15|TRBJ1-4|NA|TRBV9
TGTGCCAGCAGCGCCCTCGGGACAGGGGGAGGAAAACTGTTTTTT
CASSALGTGGGKLFF
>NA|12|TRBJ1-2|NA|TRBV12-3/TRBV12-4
TGTGCCAGCAGTTTTACGGGGAAGGGCTACACCTTC
CASSFTGKGYTF
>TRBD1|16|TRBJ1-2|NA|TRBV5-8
TGTGCCAGCAGCTTGGATGCAGGGGGCATCGGCTATGGCTACACCTTC
CASSLDAGGIGYGYTF
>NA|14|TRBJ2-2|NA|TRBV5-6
TGTGCCAGCAGCTTGGTCCAGAACACCGGGGAGCTGTTTTTT
CASSLVQNTGELFF
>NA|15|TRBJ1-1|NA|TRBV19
TGTGCCAGTAGTAAGGCGGCGGGAGGAGGCACTGAAGCTTTCTTT
CASSKAAGGGTEAFF
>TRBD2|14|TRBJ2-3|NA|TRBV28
TGTGCCAGCAGTTTATGGGGGGGGACAGATACGCAGTATTTT
CASSLWGGTDTQYF
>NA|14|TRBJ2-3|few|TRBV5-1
TGCGCCAGCAGCTTGACCCTAAGCACAGATACGCAGTATTTT
CASSLTLSTDTQYF
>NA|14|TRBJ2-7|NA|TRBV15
TGTGCCACCAGCAGAGATAGGACACTCTACGAGCAGTACTTC
CATSRDRTLYEQYF
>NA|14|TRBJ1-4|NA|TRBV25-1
TGTGCCAGTGTAAGGGGCTCAACTAATGAAAAACTGTTTTTT
CASVRGSTNEKLFF
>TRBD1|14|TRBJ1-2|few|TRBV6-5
TGTGCCAGCAGGACCGGGACAGGGGTCTATGGCTACACCTTC
CASRTGTGVYGYTF
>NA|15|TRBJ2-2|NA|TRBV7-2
TGTGCCAGCAGCCCAGGGACACTTCGAGTTGGGGAGCTGTTTTTT
CASSPGTLRVGELFF
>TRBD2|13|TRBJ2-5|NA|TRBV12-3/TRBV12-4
TGTGCCAGCAGCGGGGGGGTTCAGGAGACCCAGTACTTC
CASSGGVQETQYF
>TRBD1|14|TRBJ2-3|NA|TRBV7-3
TGTGCCAGCAGCCCTCAGACAGGGGCAGATACGCAGTATTTT
CASSPQTGADTQYF
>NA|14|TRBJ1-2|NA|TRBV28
TGTGCCAGCGGGGACCCGGGGGGCGGCTATGGCTACACCTTC
CASGDPGGGYGYTF
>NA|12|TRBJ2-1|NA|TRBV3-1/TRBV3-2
TGTGCCAGCAGCTCCTTGGGCGATGAGCAGTTCTTC
CASSSLGDEQFF
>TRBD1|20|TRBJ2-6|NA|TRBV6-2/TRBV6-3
TGTGCCAGCAGTTACTTCACAGGACAGGGGACCCTCTCTGGGGCCAACGTCCTGACTTTC
CASSYFTGQGTLSGANVLTF
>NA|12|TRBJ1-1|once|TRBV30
TGTGCTCTCCCGGGGTCGAACACTGAAGCTTTCTTT
CALPGSNTEAFF
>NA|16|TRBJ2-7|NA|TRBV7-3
TGTGCCAGCAGCTTAAAGGCCGGGACGGAGGGCTACGAGCAGTACTTC
CASSLKAGTEGYEQYF
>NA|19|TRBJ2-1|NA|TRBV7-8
TGTGCCAGCAGCTTAAGCCCCCGCCTTCTATTAAGCTCCTACAATGAGCAGTTCTTC
CASSLSPRLLLSSYNEQFF
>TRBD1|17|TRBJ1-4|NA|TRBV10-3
TGTGCCATCAGTGAGTCTGGCAGGGGGACAACTAATGAAAAACTGTTTTTT
CAISESGRGTTNEKLFF
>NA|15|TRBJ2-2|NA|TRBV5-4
TGTGCCAGCAGCTTGAACCGCGGGTACACCGGGGAGCTGTTTTTT
CASSLNRGYTGELFF
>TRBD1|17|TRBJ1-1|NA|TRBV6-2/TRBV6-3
TGTGCCAGCAGTTACGCATTCAGGGGGGCGATGAACACTGAAGCTTTCTTT
CASSYAFRGAMNTEAFF
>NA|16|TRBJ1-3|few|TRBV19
TGTGCCAGTAGTATTACAGAAAATGCCTCTGGAAACACCATATATTTT
CASSITENASGNTIYF
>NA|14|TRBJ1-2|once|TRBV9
TGTGCCAGCAGCCCCCCCTCCGGACTGAGCGGCTACACCTTC
CASSPPSGLSGYTF
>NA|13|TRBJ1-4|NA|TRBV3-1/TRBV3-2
TGTGCCAGCAGCCAAGCCCGGCCCGGGAAACTGTTTTTT
CASSQARPGKLFF
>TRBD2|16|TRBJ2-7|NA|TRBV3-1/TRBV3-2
TGTGCCAGCAGCCAAGGGACTAGCGGATACTCCTACGAGCAGTACTTC
CASSQGTSGYSYEQYF